Reported below is one TCR beta chain. This record belongs to a study of blood T cell repertoires in COVID-19. Study-wide background: Material from acute and convalescent COVID-19 was sourced from the United States, Italy and Spain.

The method was immunoSEQ multiplex PCR; TCRdb's version includes in-frame clones alone and lacks a portion of them. The data show 250,000 to 350,000 clones, roughly 88% seen once. Those enrolled, adults aged 18 to 89 years, came from some 25 US areas. This clonotype was sampled from a woman aged 25 to 39 who had recovered from COVID-19. Sequenced: PBMCs or T cells enriched from blood (not recorded which).

Here the CDR3 DNA reads TGTGCCAGCAGCGCTAGCGGGAGAAGGGAAGATACGCAGTATTTT. Amino acids: CASSASGRREDTQYF. The chain joins TRBV9 to TRBJ2-3, with 10 nucleotides matching TRBD2. CDR1 and CDR2 from the germline V gene are SGDLS and YYNGEE. V was pared by 3 bases and J by 5 bases, with 6 bases of the junction left unmatched. This CDR3 region has 15 residues.